This T cell receptor beta chain was recovered during a study of blood T cell repertoires in COVID-19. Study details: The United States, Italy and Spain provided the acute and convalescent COVID-19 samples. Sources were T cells, B-cell-depleted T cells, or PBMCs; the material itself was cDNA or gDNA.

The CDR3 runs 15 residues. Germline lookup yields CDR1 MNHEY and CDR2 SVGAGI. The ends were cut back, 2 bases at V and 3 bases at J, with 14 bases in the middle. Original data processing: Amplification with reference gene primers provided the estimates of nucleated cell counts. The method was immunoSEQ multiplex PCR; TCRdb's version includes in-frame clones alone and lacks a portion of them. V and J calls and clone size are those listed in that table; D and trimming were worked out from the DNA. This sample yields 170,000 or so clones, of which around four fifths are seen a single time; 7.6% belongs to the top ten.

The chain has TRBV6-5 and TRBJ2-7; possibly TRBD1 for D (6 bases). Material for sequencing was peripheral blood. This TCR derives from a woman in her sixties or seventies with COVID-19, enrolled during active disease. The CDR3 sequence is CASSYRWTEGYEQYF. Written as DNA, the CDR3 is TGTGCCAGCAGTTACCGGTGGACAGAGGGCTACGAGCAGTACTTC.